This T cell receptor beta chain was recovered during a study of blood T cell repertoires in COVID-19. Study-level background: PBMCs, B-cell-depleted T cells, or T cells provided the cDNA or gDNA that made up the material.

TCRdb's table, derived via immunoSEQ multiplex PCR, lists solely in-frame clones and lacks some. The data show 150,000 or so clones, roughly 86% seen once. This receptor was identified in a woman between 45 and 60 years old with acute or convalescent COVID-19. Sequencing was done on a sample of peripheral blood.

The chain's CDR3 is CASSEALRTGAYEQYF. Here the CDR3 DNA reads TGTGCCAGCAGTGAAGCGCTGAGGACAGGGGCGTACGAGCAGTACTTC. The chain carries TRBV2 and TRBJ2-7; 9 nucleotides line up with TRBD1. Germline trimming cut 0 bases from V and 4 bases from J; bases unmatched to any gene: 7. CDR3 length: 16 amino acids. Germline assignment: CDR1 SNHLY and CDR2 FYNNEI.